The clone carrying this T cell receptor beta chain occurred many times. What it binds is unknown. This sample was taken from a study of T-cell reconstitution after alpha-beta-depleted transplantation in children. Whole-study findings and limits: Most T-cell counts and diversity one year after the transplant came from T cells that were newly produced.

The CDR3 spans 14 residues. Germline V gene lookup returns CDR1 MDHEN and CDR2 SYDVKM. The V and J ends lost 6 bases and 1 base respectively, with 12 bases between them. A library of TCRbeta sequences, prepared with unique molecular identifiers, was generated. TCRdb itself ran the PCR reads through MiXCR, one entry per CDR3 protein. The table records 900,000 or so distinct CDR3 sequences, about 15% of them present only once. The rearrangement links TRBV28 to TRBJ1-2; tentatively, D is TRBD1 (5 bases). The sample consisted of PBMCs, mostly from graft donor cells, taken 360 days after TCRalphabeta/CD19-depleted stem cell transplant. The clonotype originates from a male patient between 5 and 17 years old who had a stem cell transplant for acute lymphoblastic leukemia, so the T cells may come from the graft donor. The CDR3 loop reads CASRLRGVNYGYTF. The CDR3 nucleotides read TGTGCCAGCAGACTGAGGGGAGTTAACTATGGCTACACCTTC.